Presented here are 32 T cell receptor beta chains from one specimen sequenced in a study of cytomegalovirus exposure and HLA in healthy donors. Use of 60 Vbeta and 13 Jbeta primers characterized the PCR. Assay used: immunoSEQ multiplex PCR; TCRdb lists only in-frame clones, some missing. The table lists around 140,000 clones, 70% to 85% of them singletons, with roughly 10% in the top ten. Sequenced sample: PBMCs. Every receptor here comes from a woman in her sixties in good health and CMV-seropositive.

This chain connects TRBV9 to TRBJ1-1; weak D call: TRBD1 (5 bases). V dropped 4 bases and J dropped 0 bases, with 13 bases sitting between them. This CDR3 spans 15 amino acids. CDR1 and CDR2 (germline): SGDLS, YYNGEE. CDR3 sequence (DNA): TGTGCCAGCAGCCCCTGGGGAGGGGTGAACACTGAAGCTTTCTTT. Translated: CASSPWGGVNTEAFF.

As for this clone: In the same sample, other DNA sequences code for this CDR3. This chain joins TRBV28 and TRBJ1-1; TRBD1 is a possible D gene (5 bases). Per germline, CDR1 MDHEN and CDR2 SYDVKM. Trimming took 2 bases from V and 4 from J, leaving 11 bases between them. The CDR3 runs 14 residues. The CDR3 loop reads CASSLTGGGTEAFF. DNA for the CDR3: TGTGCCAGCAGTTTAACGGGGGGAGGCACTGAAGCTTTCTTT.

The gene calls are TRBV6-1 and TRBJ2-2; 7 nucleotides agree with TRBD1. From germline, CDR1 is MNHNS and CDR2 SASEGT. With 5 bases clipped from V and 6 bases from J, the junction kept 6 bases outside the gene matches. This CDR3 is 14 amino acids long. This CDR3 reads CASSRDSAAGELFF. DNA of the CDR3: TGTGCCAGCAGTAGGGACAGTGCTGCCGGGGAGCTGTTTTTT.

The chain uses TRBV7-2 and TRBJ2-3; no clear D gene. Germline V CDR1 and CDR2: SGHTA, FQGNSA. The V and J ends lost 5 bases and 8 bases respectively, with 11 bases between them. The CDR3 loop spans 12 amino acids. The CDR3 bases are TGTGCCAGCAGCCCCAGGTCAGGTACGCAGTATTTT. Translation gives CASSPRSGTQYF.

The rearrangement links TRBV5-5 to TRBJ2-7; D unclear. CDR3 length equals 11 residues. The V end lost 5 bases, the J end lost 3 bases, and 6 bases lay between the germline ends. The germline CDR1 and CDR2 sequences are SGHKS and YYEKEE (reference sequence). The CDR3 nucleotides read TGTGCCAGCAGGGCTGGCTACGAGCAGTACTTC. It translates to CASRAGYEQYF. Full variable domain (missing parts from reference TRBV5-5 and TRBJ2-7): DAGVTQSPTHLIKTRGQQVTLRCSPISGHKSVSWYQQVLGQGPQFIFQYYEKEERGRGNFPDRFSARQFPNYSSELNVNALLLGDSALYLCASRAGYEQYFGPGTRLTVT.

This chain joins TRBV27 and TRBJ2-3, with TRBD2 as a possible D gene (5 bases). CDR1 is MNHEY, CDR2 SMNVEV, per germline (reference sequence). The CDR3 length is 13 residues. V lost 0 bases and J lost 5, with 6 bases in between. CDR3: CASSLSRVDTQYF. CDR3 DNA sequence: TGTGCCAGCAGTTTATCGAGGGTAGATACGCAGTATTTT.

This clone came up a few times. The chain recombines TRBV4-1 with TRBJ2-1; D is possibly TRBD1 (5 bases). The CDR3 runs to 15 residues. The germline V and J ends were trimmed by 6 bases and 3 bases, with 15 bases remaining between them. The V gene's germline CDR1 is MGHRA and CDR2 YSYEKL. CDR3 protein: CASRQLLQDYNEQFF. The CDR3 nucleotides read TGCGCCAGCAGGCAACTACTACAGGACTACAATGAGCAGTTCTTC.

The CDR3 sequence is CASSQSKQASNEKLFF. CDR3 DNA sequence: TGCGCCAGCAGTCAATCGAAACAGGCCAGTAATGAAAAACTGTTTTTT. The chain employs TRBV23-1 and TRBJ1-4, with D possibly matching TRBD1 (5 bases). TRBV23-1 is classed as an ORF, of uncertain function. This CDR3 contains 16 residues. V lost 0 bases and J lost 4, with 12 bases in between.

V is TRBV7-3 and J is TRBJ2-7, with 10 bases lining up with TRBD2. CDR3 length: 16 residues. The V gene's germline CDR1 is SGHTA and CDR2 FQGTGA. The V gene end was trimmed by 3 bases and the J gene end by 1 base; junction bases not matched to a gene: 6. CDR3 in amino acids: CASSFGLADPSYEQYF. In nucleotides, the CDR3 is TGTGCCAGCAGCTTTGGACTAGCGGACCCTTCCTACGAGCAGTACTTC.

In DNA form, the CDR3 reads TGCGCCAGCAGAACAGGGGCGATCACAGATACGCAGTATTTT. Translated: CASRTGAITDTQYF. J is TRBJ2-3 and V is TRBV5-1; 7 bases agree with TRBD1. The trim removed 5 bases at V and 2 bases at J, leaving 5 bases unmatched. Germline lookup yields CDR1 SGHRS and CDR2 YFSETQ. This CDR3 comprises 14 residues.

This clone was seen once. This rearrangement joins TRBV7-2 to TRBJ2-3, with D tentatively TRBD1 (6 bases). V was clipped by 1 base and J by 2 bases, with 7 bases between them. Germline V CDR1 and CDR2: SGHTA, FQGNSA. This CDR3 is 14 amino acids long. CDR3 DNA: TGTGCCAGCAGCTTAGGGGACACCACAGATACGCAGTATTTT. It encodes CASSLGDTTDTQYF.

V and J are TRBV14 and TRBJ2-2; tentatively, D is TRBD2 (5 bases). Germline V gene data show CDR1 as SGHDN and CDR2 as FVKESK. The CDR3 is 16 amino acids. Trimming left V 0 bases short and J 6 bases short, with 14 bases between. Here the CDR3 DNA reads TGTGCCAGCAGCCAAGATCTCCCCGTGAGGGCCGGGGAGCTGTTTTTT. It codes for CASSQDLPVRAGELFF. The entire variable domain, with the rest obtained from reference TRBV14 and TRBJ2-2, is as follows: EAGVTQFPSHSVIEKGQTVTLRCDPISGHDNLYWYRRVMGKEIKFLLHFVKESKQDESGMPNNRFLAERTGGTYSTLKVQPAELEDSGVYFCASSQDLPVRAGELFFGEGSRLTVL.

This chain joins TRBV27 and TRBJ2-1, with TRBD1 identical over 7 bases. Trimming removed 5 bases from V and 6 bases from J; junction bases left unmatched: 4. Germline V lookup: CDR1 MNHEY, CDR2 SMNVEV (reference sequence). The CDR3 covers 13 residues. CDR3: CASSETGSNEQFF. The CDR3 region has the DNA TGTGCCAGCAGTGAGACAGGGAGCAATGAGCAGTTCTTC.

The chain joins TRBV2 to TRBJ2-5; no definite D call. Gene TRBJ2-7 matches the end of the DNA better, so the J call may be wrong. This CDR3 is built from 13 residues. Germline V gene lookup returns CDR1 SNHLY and CDR2 FYNNEI. The CDR3 reads CASSVSVSYEQYF. CDR3 nucleotide sequence: TGTGCCAGCAGTGTGTCGGTCTCCTACGAGCAGTACTTC.

CDR3 loop: CASSPRTSGNQETQYF. Here the CDR3 DNA reads TGTGCCAGCAGCCCCAGGACTAGCGGGAACCAAGAGACCCAGTACTTC. The V gene is TRBV11-3, the J gene TRBJ2-5, with 12 bases fitting TRBD2. The CDR3 runs 16 residues. Germline V gene lookup returns CDR1 SGHNT and CDR2 YENEEA. Trimming cost V 5 bases and J 0 bases; bases outside gene matches: 4.

The chain uses TRBV7-2 and TRBJ1-6, with D possibly TRBD1 on 5 matching bases. The CDR3 has 19 amino acids. The germline gives CDR1 SGHTA, CDR2 FQGNSA. Deletions cut 5 bases from V and 1 base from J, with 21 bases between. CDR3 protein: CASSLPEGWTRSYNSPLHF. In nucleotides, the CDR3 is TGTGCCAGCAGCCTTCCGGAGGGTTGGACAAGATCCTATAATTCACCCCTCCACTTT.

The J gene is TRBJ1-1, the V gene TRBV6-1; 8 bases are a match to TRBD1. J was trimmed by 4 bases and V by 6 bases; bases with no gene match: 7. The CDR3 sequence is 14 residues long. Germline values: CDR1 MNHNS, CDR2 SASEGT. The DNA for the CDR3 is TGTGCCAGCAGCTTGGGACAGGTTGCCACTGAAGCTTTCTTT. This gives the protein CASSLGQVATEAFF.

This clone was observed a single time. The CDR3 spells CASSHSAGHEAFF. CDR3 DNA: TGTGCCAGCAGCCACTCAGCGGGTCACGAAGCTTTCTTT. V usage is TRBV14 and J usage is TRBJ1-1; D remains unclear. With 3 bases removed from V and 8 bases from J, the gap between germline ends came to 13 bases. In germline, CDR1 is SGHDN, CDR2 FVKESK. This CDR3 comprises 13 residues.

The J gene is TRBJ2-1, the V gene TRBV5-8; the match to TRBD2 covers 9 bases. The CDR3 contains 15 residues. CDR1 and CDR2 (germline): SGHTS, YDEGEE. V trimming: 0 bases; J trimming: 4 bases; junction bases outside the gene matches: 2. The CDR3 loop reads CASSLGLADYNEQFF. The CDR3 region has the DNA TGTGCCAGCAGCTTGGGACTAGCGGATTACAATGAGCAGTTCTTC. Full variable domain (remainder filled in from reference TRBV5-8 and TRBJ2-1): EAGVTQSPTHLIKTRGQQATLRCSPISGHTSVYWYQQALGLGLQFLLWYDEGEERNRGNFPPRFSGRQFPNYSSELNVNALELEDSALYLCASSLGLADYNEQFFGPGTRLTVL.

V usage is TRBV6-5 and J usage is TRBJ1-2; 7 nucleotides agree with TRBD1. The germline CDR1 and CDR2 sequences are MNHEY and SVGAGI. The CDR3 is 14 residues long. Germline trimming cut 6 bases from V and 2 bases from J; bases unmatched to any gene: 6. CDR3 DNA: TGTGCCAGCAGGGTGACAGGGAGGAACTATGGCTACACCTTC. Translating gives CASRVTGRNYGYTF.

V usage is TRBV6-5 and J usage is TRBJ2-7; D may be TRBD1 (6 bases). This CDR3 is built from 14 residues. V dropped 2 bases and J dropped 0 bases, with 8 bases sitting between them. Per the germline V gene, CDR1 is MNHEY and CDR2 is SVGAGI. The CDR3 loop is CASSYLQGSYEQYF. The CDR3 DNA reads TGTGCCAGCAGTTACCTACAGGGCTCCTACGAGCAGTACTTC.

The genes are TRBV10-3 and TRBJ1-5, with D possibly matching TRBD1 (5 bases). This CDR3 has 15 amino acids. Between the trimmed V and J ends, which lost 0 bases and 5 bases, there was a span of 11 bases. CDR1 is ENHRY, CDR2 SYGVKD, per germline. CDR3 sequence (DNA): TGTGCCATCAGTGAGTCGGTGGGGGGGGATCAGCCCCAGCATTTT. Translated: CAISESVGGDQPQHF.

The chain couples TRBV28 to TRBJ2-7; D is possibly TRBD2 (5 bases). CDR1 MDHEN and CDR2 SYDVKM come from the germline V gene. The CDR3 has 13 amino acids. The V end was cut by 7 bases, the J end by 0 bases, with 10 bases between. CDR3 residues: CASIATSSYEQYF. DNA of the CDR3: TGTGCCAGCATAGCTACTAGCTCCTACGAGCAGTACTTC.

The rearrangement links TRBV5-1 to TRBJ2-2, with D perhaps matching TRBD2 (6 bases). This CDR3 region has 14 residues. The germline gives CDR1 SGHRS, CDR2 YFSETQ. The germline V and J ends were trimmed by 4 bases and 5 bases, with 12 bases remaining between them. The CDR3 here is CASSGRGETGELFF. The CDR3 region has the DNA TGCGCCAGCAGCGGACGCGGGGAGACCGGGGAGCTGTTTTTT.

This chain connects TRBV13 to TRBJ2-7, with a possible D match to TRBD1 (5 bases). The CDR3 sequence is 14 residues long. The germline gives CDR1 PRHDT, CDR2 FYEKMQ (reference sequence). Trimming left V 6 bases short and J 3 bases short, with 15 bases between. The CDR3 sequence: CASSDSRDSYEQYF. The CDR3 coding sequence is TGTGCCAGCAGTGACTCCAGGGATAGCTACGAGCAGTACTTC.

On this clone itself: Additional DNA sequences in this sample encode the identical CDR3. The rearrangement links TRBV7-2 to TRBJ2-5; tentatively, D is TRBD1 (6 bases). Germline assignment: CDR1 SGHTA and CDR2 FQGNSA. The CDR3 is 13 amino acids. V was cut by 1 base and J by 4 bases, with 7 bases left in between. CDR3 sequence: CASSLGGGETQYF. The CDR3 DNA sequence: TGTGCCAGCAGCTTAGGAGGGGGAGAGACCCAGTACTTC.

This sequence joins TRBV7-3 and TRBJ2-2, with D unclear. CDR3 length: 15 residues. V lost 3 bases and J lost 1, with 9 bases in between. From germline, CDR1 is SGHTA and CDR2 FQGTGA. The CDR3: CASSLLPGNTGELFF. CDR3 sequence (DNA): TGTGCCAGCAGCTTGCTCCCAGGGAACACCGGGGAGCTGTTTTTT.

The chain carries TRBV9 and TRBJ2-2, with D possibly matching TRBD2 (5 bases). The CDR3 covers 14 residues. V was clipped by 1 base and J by 5 bases, with 9 bases between them. Germline V lookup: CDR1 SGDLS, CDR2 YYNGEE. The CDR3 reads CASSVNRETGELFF. DNA for the CDR3: TGTGCCAGCAGCGTAAACCGGGAAACCGGGGAGCTGTTTTTT.

V gene TRBV5-4 combines with J gene TRBJ2-3, with 9 bases lining up with TRBD2. CDR1 and CDR2 (germline): SGHNT, YYREEE (reference sequence). V trimming: 6 bases; J trimming: 6 bases; junction bases outside the gene matches: 14. This CDR3 contains 16 residues. CDR3 loop: CASTQFSGRESDTQYF. CDR3 in DNA: TGTGCCAGCACCCAATTTAGCGGGAGAGAATCGGATACGCAGTATTTT. The whole variable domain, remainder taken from reference TRBV5-4 and TRBJ2-3, is ETGVTQSPTHLIKTRGQQVTLRCSSQSGHNTVSWYQQALGQGPQFIFQYYREEENGRGNFPPRFSGLQFPNYSSELNVNALELDDSALYLCASTQFSGRESDTQYFGPGTRLTVL.

The chain joins TRBV7-8 to TRBJ2-3; 15 nucleotides agree with TRBD2. J lost 4 bases, V lost 5 bases, and 1 base had no gene match. Germline V CDR1 and CDR2: SGHVS, FQNEAQ. This CDR3 is 15 amino acids long. The CDR3, as DNA: TGTGCCAGCAGCCGGACTAGCGGGAGGGCAGATACGCAGTATTTT. The encoded protein is CASSRTSGRADTQYF.

The rearrangement links TRBV12-5 to TRBJ2-3; 7 positions match TRBD1. J lost 5 bases, V lost 3 bases, and 8 bases had no gene match. The CDR3 covers 15 residues. Germline CDR1 and CDR2: LGHNT and FRNRAP. CDR3 protein: CASGLEGTAIDTQYF. The CDR3 DNA follows: TGTGCTAGTGGTTTAGAGGGGACAGCGATAGATACGCAGTATTTT.

This clone showed up just once. The sample carries other DNA sequences with the same CDR3. V gene TRBV28 combines with J gene TRBJ2-1; D not certain. The V gene lost 3 bases and the J gene lost 7 bases, with 7 bases spanning the gap. Germline V lookup: CDR1 MDHEN, CDR2 SYDVKM. The CDR3 covers 12 residues. CDR3 in DNA: TGTGCCAGCAGTTTTTGGCCAAATGAGCAGTTCTTC. This codes for CASSFWPNEQFF.